The TCR beta chain under discussion was sequenced for a study of CD8 T cell repertoires and HIV-1 epitope variants. Study-wide context: 1M T cells were kept uncultured as a baseline. The study's findings and limits: Only beta chains were identified, marking proliferation to antigen, not function.

The data were produced by immunoSEQ multiplex PCR, yet TCRdb's version contains in-frame clones alone and is incomplete. The sample has around 4,600 clones, about 67% seen once. With respect to this clone: Its matching antigen is unknown.

The CDR3 length is 14 residues. Deletions cut 5 bases from V and 3 bases from J, with 14 bases between. The germline V gene has CDR1 LNHDA and CDR2 SQIVND (reference sequence). The J gene is TRBJ2-7, the V gene TRBV19; D is perhaps TRBD1 (6 bases). This TCR came from a male donor with HIV. The sample comprised cultured CD8+ T cells derived from PBMCs. CDR3 DNA sequence: TGTGCCAGTAGTGCGGACAGCCAGTTCTACGAGCAGTACTTC. It specifies CASSADSQFYEQYF.